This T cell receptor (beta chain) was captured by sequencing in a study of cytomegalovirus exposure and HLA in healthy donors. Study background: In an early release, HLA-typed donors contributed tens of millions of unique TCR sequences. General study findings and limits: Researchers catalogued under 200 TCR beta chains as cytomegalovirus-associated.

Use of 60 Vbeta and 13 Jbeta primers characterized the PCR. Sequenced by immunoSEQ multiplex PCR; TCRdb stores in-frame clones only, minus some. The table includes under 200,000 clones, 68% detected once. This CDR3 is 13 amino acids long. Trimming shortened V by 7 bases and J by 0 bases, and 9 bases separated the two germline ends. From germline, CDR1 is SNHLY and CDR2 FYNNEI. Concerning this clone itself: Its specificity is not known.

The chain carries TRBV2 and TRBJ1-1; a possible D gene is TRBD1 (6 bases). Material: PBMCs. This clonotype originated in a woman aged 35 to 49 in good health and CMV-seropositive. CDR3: CASIQGLNTEAFF. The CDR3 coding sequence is TGTGCCAGCATCCAGGGGTTGAACACTGAAGCTTTCTTT.